Below, 14 T cell receptor beta chains from the same sample are listed, as sequenced in a study of CD8+ T cells in alopecia areata. Stated treatment: oral pan-JAK inhibitor, 5-10 mg twice daily. RNA extraction and reverse transcription yielded cDNA as sequencing template. Generated by immunoSEQ multiplex PCR, the TCRdb table keeps only in-frame clones and is missing some. The sample shows 200,000 to 250,000 clones, about 64% of them seen only once. Specimen: CD4+ T cells sorted from blood, collected at week 4, from a patient treated with tofacitinib. The receptors derive from a human donor with alopecia areata.

The table lists this clone with a few counts. This rearrangement joins TRBV30 to TRBJ1-5; 8 nucleotides match TRBD1. The V gene end was trimmed by 3 bases and the J gene end by 6 bases; junction bases not matched to a gene: 7. This CDR3 spans 14 amino acids. Germline assignment: CDR1 GTSNPN and CDR2 SVGIG (reference sequence). The CDR3, as DNA: TGTGCCTGGAGGGGGACAGGTCCCCTTCAGCCCCAGCATTTT. Translating it yields CAWRGTGPLQPQHF.

This clone was observed a few times. V and J are TRBV10-3 and TRBJ1-2; 9 nucleotides align to TRBD1. Germline CDR1 is ENHRY and CDR2 is SYGVKD. Trimming took 8 bases from V and 2 from J; bases not matched to a gene: 0. CDR3 size: 12 residues. The CDR3 DNA is TGTGCCATCGGGACAGGGAACTATGGCTACACCTTC. This sequence encodes CAIGTGNYGYTF.

The genes are TRBV30 and TRBJ1-2, with TRBD1 as a possible D gene (6 bases). The CDR3 is 15 amino acids. In germline, CDR1 is GTSNPN, CDR2 SVGIG (reference sequence). V was clipped by 3 bases and J by 4 bases, with 18 bases between them. In DNA form, the CDR3 reads TGTGCCTGGAGAGACAGGAGGAATTATATCTATGGCTACACCTTC. It translates to CAWRDRRNYIYGYTF.

The chain links TRBV5-1 to TRBJ2-5; the match to TRBD1 covers 10 bases. Trimming at V came to 3 bases and at J to 2 bases, leaving 4 bases not matched to a gene. The germline V gene encodes CDR1 SGHRS and CDR2 YFSETQ. The length of the CDR3 is 15 residues. The DNA of the CDR3 is TGCGCCAGCAGCTCCCCGGGACAGGGGCAAGAGACCCAGTACTTC. Residues: CASSSPGQGQETQYF.

The chain links TRBV6-1 to TRBJ1-1, with a tentative D call TRBD1 (6 bases). Between the trimmed V and J ends, which lost 5 bases and 4 bases, there was a span of 14 bases. There are 14 residues in the CDR3. Per the germline V gene, CDR1 is MNHNS and CDR2 is SASEGT. CDR3 residues: CASSRQVSSTEAFF. The CDR3 DNA is TGTGCCAGCAGTCGACAGGTATCAAGCACTGAAGCTTTCTTT.

The CDR3 loop is CASSVESRPDTQYF. The CDR3 nucleotides are TGTGCCAGCAGCGTAGAGTCACGGCCAGATACGCAGTATTTT. The J gene is TRBJ2-3, the V gene TRBV9, with D uncertain. The CDR3 totals 14 residues. The V end was cut by 0 bases, the J end by 4 bases, with 9 bases between. CDR1 SGDLS and CDR2 YYNGEE come from the germline V gene.

This clone was observed a handful of times. This chain links TRBV5-1 with TRBJ1-2; TRBD1 is a possible D gene (6 bases). V dropped 4 bases and J dropped 2 bases, with 18 bases sitting between them. CDR1 and CDR2 from the germline V gene are SGHRS and YFSETQ. The CDR3 is 16 amino acids. This CDR3 reads CASSLMSGTTNYGYTF. DNA of the CDR3: TGCGCCAGCAGCCTAATGTCTGGGACAACAAACTATGGCTACACCTTC. The whole variable domain, remainder taken from reference TRBV5-1 and TRBJ1-2, is KAGVTQTPRYLIKTRGQQVTLSCSPISGHRSVSWYQQTPGQGLQFLFEYFSETQRNKGNFPGRFSGRQFSNSRSEMNVSTLELGDSALYLCASSLMSGTTNYGYTFGSGTRLTVV.

The chain joins TRBV2 to TRBJ1-4; D is possibly TRBD1 (6 bases). Germline V CDR1 and CDR2: SNHLY, FYNNEI. This CDR3 is built from 13 residues. V lost 5 bases and J 7 bases, leaving 11 bases between the germline ends. CDR3 sequence: CASSYRTAEKLFF. The CDR3 bases are TGTGCCAGCAGTTATAGGACAGCTGAAAAACTGTTTTTT.

V gene TRBV30 combines with J gene TRBJ1-2, with 7 bases identical to TRBD1. CDR3 length: 13 residues. The trim removed 4 bases at V and 4 bases at J, leaving 6 bases unmatched. CDR1 and CDR2 from the germline V gene are GTSNPN and SVGIG (reference sequence). The CDR3 protein is CAWNRDRSYGYTF. In DNA form, the CDR3 reads TGTGCCTGGAACAGGGACAGATCCTATGGCTACACCTTC.

The chain has TRBV7-9 and TRBJ1-6, with D perhaps matching TRBD1 (5 bases). Looked up from germline, CDR1 is SEHNR and CDR2 is FQNEAQ (reference sequence). The germline V and J ends were trimmed by 5 bases and 5 bases, with 10 bases remaining between them. This CDR3 region has 14 residues. The CDR3 DNA reads TGTGCCAGCAGCCAGGGACCTCATAATTCACCCCTCCACTTT. This encodes CASSQGPHNSPLHF.

The rearrangement links TRBV4-2 to TRBJ2-3; TRBD2 matches 9 bases. The germline V gene encodes CDR1 LGHNA and CDR2 YNFKEQ. The CDR3 sequence is 16 residues long. Trimming removed 4 bases from V and 4 bases from J; junction bases left unmatched: 9. The CDR3 nucleotides read TGTGCCAGCAGCCCAATGGCCAGCGGGGGGTCAGATACGCAGTATTTT. This translates into CASSPMASGGSDTQYF.

The CDR3 DNA is TGCGCCAGCAGCTTGGATGGGGGGACGGATCAGCCCCAGCATTTT. Encoded protein: CASSLDGGTDQPQHF. V is TRBV5-1 and J is TRBJ1-5; tentatively, D is TRBD1 (5 bases). V lost 0 bases to trimming and J lost 5 bases, with 12 bases between them. The CDR3 loop spans 15 amino acids. Germline CDR1 SGHRS, CDR2 YFSETQ.

V is TRBV5-1 and J is TRBJ2-3; TRBD2 aligns across 8 bases. The germline V gene has CDR1 SGHRS and CDR2 YFSETQ. With V trimmed by 5 bases and J by 0 bases, 5 bases remained unmatched. The CDR3 covers 15 residues. The CDR3 nucleotides are TGCGCCAGCAGGCTACTAGCGGCGAGCACAGATACGCAGTATTTT. Translating it yields CASRLLAASTDTQYF.

In this sample, this clone turned up a few times. The junction differs from germline at one of its ends, possibly a read error. V usage is TRBV11-2 and J usage is TRBJ2-1, with TRBD1 matching 9 bases. This CDR3 is 12 amino acids long. Germline values: CDR1 SGHAT, CDR2 FQNNGV. CDR3 DNA: TGTGCCAGCAGCTTAAACCGGGACAGGGCCGTCTTC. This sequence encodes CASSLNRDRAVF.